This T cell receptor (beta chain) was identified during a study of control samples from healthy donors and cancer patients. Some clones are missing from TCRdb's copy, which holds only in-frame ones; the method was immunoSEQ multiplex PCR. The sample has about 150,000 clones, 80% to 95% seen once; the top ten hold 5.5% to 7.5%. The CDR3 loop spans 14 amino acids. Per the germline V gene, CDR1 is MNHEY and CDR2 is SVGEGT. V gave up 5 bases and J gave up 2 bases; unmatched junction bases: 2. The sequencing input was blood. The sequence was collected from a young man in good health. The V gene is TRBV6-2 or TRBV6-3, the J gene TRBJ2-5; 10 nucleotides agree with TRBD2. DNA for the CDR3: TGTGCCAGCAGTCCGGGACTAGCGCAAGAGACCCAGTACTTC. Translated: CASSPGLAQETQYF.